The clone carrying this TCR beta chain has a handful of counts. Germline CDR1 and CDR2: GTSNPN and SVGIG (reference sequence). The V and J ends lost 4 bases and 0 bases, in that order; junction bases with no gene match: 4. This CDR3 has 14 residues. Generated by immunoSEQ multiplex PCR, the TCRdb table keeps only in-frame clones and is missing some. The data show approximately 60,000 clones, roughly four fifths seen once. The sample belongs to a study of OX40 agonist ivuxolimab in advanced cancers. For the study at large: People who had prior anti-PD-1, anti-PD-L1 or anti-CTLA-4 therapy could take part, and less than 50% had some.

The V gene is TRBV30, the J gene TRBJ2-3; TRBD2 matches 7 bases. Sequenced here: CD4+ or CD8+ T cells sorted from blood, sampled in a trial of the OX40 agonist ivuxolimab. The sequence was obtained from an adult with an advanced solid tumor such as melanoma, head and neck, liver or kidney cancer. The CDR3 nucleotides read TGTGCCTGGAACGCGGGGGTTAGCACAGATACGCAGTATTTT. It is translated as CAWNAGVSTDTQYF.